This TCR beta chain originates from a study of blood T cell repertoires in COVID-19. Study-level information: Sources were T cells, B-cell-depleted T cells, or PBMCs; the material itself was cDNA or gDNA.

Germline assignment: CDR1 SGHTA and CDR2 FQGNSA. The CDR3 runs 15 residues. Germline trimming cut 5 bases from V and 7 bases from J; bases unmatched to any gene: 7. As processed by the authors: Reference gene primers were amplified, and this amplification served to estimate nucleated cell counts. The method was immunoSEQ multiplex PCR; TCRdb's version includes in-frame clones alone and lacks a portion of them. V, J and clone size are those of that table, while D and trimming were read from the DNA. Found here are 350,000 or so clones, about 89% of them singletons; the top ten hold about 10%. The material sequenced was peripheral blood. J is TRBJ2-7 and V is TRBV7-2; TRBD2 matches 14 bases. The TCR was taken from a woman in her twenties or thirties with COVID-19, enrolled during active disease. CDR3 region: CASSQGLAGVGEQYF. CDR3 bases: TGTGCCAGCAGCCAGGGACTAGCGGGAGTTGGGGAGCAGTACTTC.